This T cell receptor beta chain was identified in a study of identifying expanded T cells in peripheral blood (dated by TCRdb to between 2018 and 2020). Describing the broader study: Technical replicates were generated by sequencing separate aliquots of the same genomic DNA pool, with four replicates compared pairwise. General findings and caveats noted by the study authors: The authors expected biological variance in healthy repertoires might increase further over much longer intervals such as months to years. Between technical replicates the binomial model flagged about 1.2 differentially abundant clones, whereas over approximately two weeks the binomial model flagged about 15 and over about 4 weeks about 19. Across all healthy donors, variance in clone template counts between approximately 2-week samples was found to increase significantly with total template count. Both the number of clones called differentially abundant and the false-positive rate were significantly reduced by the beta-binomial model across all healthy-donor time intervals.

No immune events such as infections were documented for the healthy donors during the collection period. To calibrate time-dependent variance in a beta-binomial model of T-cell clone differential abundance, blood repertoires from healthy donors were used as a training cohort. The training cohort comprised 10 or so healthy donors, 3 female and 7 male. Donor ages ranged from 29 to 64 years, with an average of around 43 years. Whole blood, obtained from a commercial supplier, was collected from each healthy donor at three time points spaced approximately 15 days apart. For immunosequencing, genomic DNA was extracted from whole blood that had not been sorted. Remarks on this clone: The antigen this receptor binds is unknown. No much larger clonotype is one base removed from it; base qualities were not supplied. Other DNA sequences in the same sample also yield this CDR3.

TCRbeta CDR3 regions were profiled with the immunoSEQ Assay using bias-controlled multiplex PCR amplification of genomic DNA. In the original analysis: The absolute abundance of each unique TCRbeta CDR3 region was quantified after sequences were collapsed and filtered. Differential abundance was tested with a binomial (Fisher-equivalent) model and with a beta-binomial model adding time-dependent variance fitted from healthy donors. Any clone with fewer than 5 combined templates was excluded, and a clone was called differentially abundant if its Benjamini-Hochberg FDR was below 0.01. Beta-binomial variance was modeled as a function of total template count across the two samples using the form v = (b*log(k)+a)^2. TCRdb took this table from immuneACCESS and kept in-frame rearrangements with V and J called. Such tables lack part of the clones; where checked against another copy, unresolved V genes explain under half of the gap, and the rest is unexplained. The DNA gave D and trimming, while V, J and clone size come from that table. Within this sample are tens of thousands of clones, with approximately 80% of them counted one time only. Together, the top ten hold approximately 20% of the sample.

From the cysteine up to the phenylalanine, the CDR3 has a length of 13 residues. The read is trimmed to its CDR3 DNA, 39 bases read in frame from base 1. V is clipped by 3 bases and J by 1 base, and the sequence between their germline boundaries is 6 bases long. The germline V gene yields KGHSH for CDR1 and LQKENI for CDR2. The sequence links TRBV18 to TRBJ1-1; TRBD1 is a possible D gene, resting on 6 matching bases. Sequencing was performed on blood. This receptor was obtained from a person aged 18 to 75 in good health. CDR3 protein: CASSPGQNTEAFF. The nucleotide sequence reads as follows: TGTGCCAGCTCACCGGGACAGAACACTGAAGCTTTCTTT.